A single sample gave rise to the 17 T cell receptor beta chains below, sequenced in a study of CD8+ T cells in alopecia areata. The sequencing template was cDNA reverse transcribed from extracted RNA. Sequenced by immunoSEQ multiplex PCR; TCRdb stores in-frame clones only, minus some. The data hold some 200,000 clones, with about 60% observed a single time. The treatment denotes: oral pan-JAK inhibitor, 5-10 mg twice daily. The sample in question was CD8+ T cells sorted from blood, obtained at week 24, from a patient treated with tofacitinib. Source of these receptors: a human donor with alopecia areata.

The chain uses TRBV29-1 and TRBJ2-1; D not certain. Germline values: CDR1 SQVTM, CDR2 ANQGSEA. Trimming removed 5 bases from V and 7 bases from J, with 9 bases in between. This CDR3 is built from 11 residues. CDR3 DNA sequence: TGCAGCGTTCTACAGTTTAATGAGCAGTTCTTC. Translating it yields CSVLQFNEQFF.

This chain links TRBV21-1 with TRBJ1-2. TRBV21-1 is a pseudogene locus. This CDR3 region has 14 residues. CDR3 sequence: CASSKVADLDGYTF. In nucleotides, the CDR3 is TGTGCCAGCAGCAAAGTGGCAGATTTGGACGGCTACACCTTC.

The CDR3 DNA reads as TGTGCCATCAGTGGACAGGATGGTAATCAGCCCCAGCATTTT. Translation: CAISGQDGNQPQHF. The chain combines TRBV10-3 with TRBJ1-5; D perhaps matches TRBD1 (6 bases). The germline V and J ends were trimmed by 4 bases and 4 bases, with 11 bases remaining between them. Germline V lookup: CDR1 ENHRY, CDR2 SYGVKD. The CDR3 is made up of 14 amino acids.

This clone was counted only a few times. The chain joins TRBV13 to TRBJ2-7; D unresolved. CDR1 PRHDT and CDR2 FYEKMQ come from the germline V gene (reference sequence). This CDR3 is built from 16 residues. The ends were cut back, 4 bases at V and 5 bases at J, with 21 bases in the middle. The CDR3 protein is CASSSVSQSQGHEQYF. The CDR3 nucleotides read TGTGCCAGCAGCTCCGTATCGCAAAGCCAAGGACACGAGCAGTACTTC. Full variable domain (rest looked up from reference TRBV13 and TRBJ2-7): AAGVIQSPRHLIKEKRETATLKCYPIPRHDTVYWYQQGPGQDPQFLISFYEKMQSDKGSIPDRFSAQQFSDYHSELNMSSLELGDSALYFCASSSVSQSQGHEQYFGPGTRLTVT.

The V gene is TRBV4-1, the J gene TRBJ2-1, with D maybe TRBD1 (6 bases). Germline CDR1 and CDR2: MGHRA and YSYEKL. The CDR3 has 13 amino acids. V lost 3 bases and J lost 7, with 10 bases in between. The chain's CDR3 is CASSHSTGNEQFF. The DNA for the CDR3 is TGCGCCAGCAGCCATAGCACAGGGAATGAGCAGTTCTTC.

The rearrangement uses TRBV5-1 and TRBJ2-7; D may be TRBD1 or TRBD2 (5 bases each). The CDR3 spans 16 residues. Per the germline V gene, CDR1 is SGHRS and CDR2 is YFSETQ. The V and J ends lost 1 base and 3 bases respectively, with 17 bases between them. CDR3: CASSLRRAGQSYEQYF. CDR3 bases: TGCGCCAGCAGCTTGCGGCGGGCAGGGCAAAGCTACGAGCAGTACTTC.

Only a few counts were recorded for this clone. The chain couples TRBV14 to TRBJ2-2; D is unresolved. With 6 bases removed from V and 1 base from J, the gap between germline ends came to 3 bases. The CDR3 contains 12 residues. Germline CDR1 reads SGHDN; CDR2 reads FVKESK. CDR3 in amino acids: CASRLNTGELFF. The CDR3 region has the DNA TGTGCCAGCAGGTTGAACACCGGGGAGCTGTTTTTT.

This clone was counted a few times. The CDR3: CATSRDNLGSGELFF. The CDR3 DNA reads TGTGCCACCAGCAGAGACAATTTGGGGAGCGGGGAGCTGTTTTTT. The chain links TRBV15 to TRBJ2-2, with TRBD2 as a possible D gene (5 bases). V dropped 0 bases and J dropped 7 bases, with 12 bases sitting between them. CDR1 is LNHNV, CDR2 YYDKDF, per germline (reference sequence). This CDR3 contains 15 residues.

The chain combines TRBV7-8 with TRBJ2-7; D is possibly TRBD1 or TRBD2 (5 bases each). The CDR3 length is 16 residues. Trimming shortened V by 4 bases and J by 2 bases, and 18 bases separated the two germline ends. Germline lookup yields CDR1 SGHVS and CDR2 FQNEAQ. Here the CDR3 reads CASSSRGRKKPYEQYF. The CDR3 bases are TGTGCCAGCAGCTCCCGGGGACGGAAGAAACCCTACGAGCAGTACTTC.

The V and J genes are TRBV7-9 and TRBJ2-1; D is unresolved. Germline CDR1 SEHNR, CDR2 FQNEAQ (reference sequence). Trimming shortened V by 2 bases and J by 8 bases, and 4 bases separated the two germline ends. The CDR3 consists of 11 residues. The CDR3: CASSLSYEQFF. The CDR3 nucleotides are TGTGCCAGCAGCTTAAGCTATGAGCAGTTCTTC. The variable domain in full, with the rest retrieved from reference TRBV7-9 and TRBJ2-1, is DTGVSQNPRHKITKRGQNVTFRCDPISEHNRLYWYRQTLGQGPEFLTYFQNEAQLEKSRLLSDRFSAERPKGSFSTLEIQRTEQGDSAMYLCASSLSYEQFFGPGTRLTVL.

The CDR3 sequence: CASSATTGTGIGGELFF. The DNA of the CDR3 is TGTGCCAGCAGCGCAACTACCGGGACAGGGATCGGAGGGGAGCTGTTTTTT. The genes are TRBV9 and TRBJ2-2; 9 nucleotides line up with TRBD1. The CDR3 is 17 residues long. Trimming removed 3 bases from V and 8 bases from J; junction bases left unmatched: 14. Germline CDR1 reads SGDLS; CDR2 reads YYNGEE.

This clone occurred a few times. The chain joins TRBV6-6 to TRBJ1-1; tentatively, D is TRBD1 (5 bases). V gave up 2 bases and J gave up 1 base, with 11 bases separating them. This CDR3 contains 15 residues. The germline V gene encodes CDR1 MNHNY and CDR2 SVGAGI (reference sequence). The CDR3 DNA follows: TGTGCCAGCAGTTACAACGGGGCGCGGAACACTGAAGCTTTCTTT. It is translated as CASSYNGARNTEAFF.

The gene calls are TRBV6-5 and TRBJ1-2, with D unresolved. Trimming left V 4 bases short and J 2 bases short, with 11 bases between. Germline V CDR1 and CDR2: MNHEY, SVGAGI. The CDR3 runs to 14 residues. Written as DNA, the CDR3 is TGTGCCAGCAGTTTTAGGGATGAAAACTATGGCTACACCTTC. Protein product: CASSFRDENYGYTF.

This clone occurred many times. This chain joins TRBV10-3 and TRBJ1-2, with no clear D. This CDR3 has 10 amino acids. Germline assignment: CDR1 ENHRY and CDR2 SYGVKD. V lost 8 bases and J lost 8, with 9 bases in between. The CDR3 DNA reads as TGTGCCATCTACAGTGGCGGCTACACCTTC. The encoded protein is CAIYSGGYTF.

This clone has only a few counts. The V call is TRBV13, the J call TRBJ2-6; D uncertain. The CDR3 spans 17 residues. V gave up 0 bases and J gave up 0 bases, with 9 bases separating them. Germline V gene sequence: CDR1 PRHDT, CDR2 FYEKMQ (reference sequence). The CDR3 DNA is TGTGCCAGCAGCTTAGGCCCCCCTAGCTCTGGGGCCAACGTCCTGACTTTC. This gives the protein CASSLGPPSSGANVLTF.

The genes are TRBV5-6 and TRBJ1-1, with D possibly TRBD1 on 5 matching bases. The ends were cut back, 2 bases at V and 6 bases at J, with 20 bases in the middle. The V gene's germline CDR1 is SGHDT and CDR2 YYEEEE. The CDR3 has 16 residues. The CDR3 DNA follows: TGTGCCAGCAGCTTAGGTATGACGGGTTTAGGGGCTGAAGCTTTCTTT. Translated: CASSLGMTGLGAEAFF.

This clone was found once. Here the CDR3 reads CASSMTDSSGNTIYF. DNA of the CDR3: TGTGCCAGCAGCATGACAGACAGTTCTGGAAACACCATATATTTT. This rearrangement joins TRBV2 to TRBJ1-3, with a weak D call TRBD1 (5 bases). With 6 bases removed from V and 1 base from J, the gap between germline ends came to 13 bases. This CDR3 is built from 15 residues. Looked up from germline, CDR1 is SNHLY and CDR2 is FYNNEI.